What follows are 14 T cell receptor beta chains derived from one specimen sequenced in a study of regulatory dendritic cells for organ transplantation (dated by TCRdb to 2016 to 2017). Libraries came from the immunoSEQ multiplex PCR assay. TCRdb carries this immuneACCESS record with in-frame sequences only. Its versions omit some clonotypes, under half of them owing to an unresolved V gene in the studies checked, with the rest unexplained. Present in this sample are roughly 27,000 clones, nearly 80% of which were seen just once. Of the sample, 2% to 2.5% is held by the ten largest clones. The sequenced sample consisted of memory CD4+ T cells from blood. The meaning of the sample's cell subset or site label: CD45RO+ memory T cells. The receptors here all came from a human donor in good health.

This clone was counted only a few times. J is TRBJ1-4 and V is TRBV10-3, with a tentative D call TRBD1 (6 bases). The CDR3 has 17 residues. Per germline, CDR1 ENHRY and CDR2 SYGVKD. The V end was cut by 0 bases, the J end by 5 bases, with 16 bases between. The CDR3 spells CAISESIGGWSNEKLFF. In nucleotides, the CDR3 is TGTGCCATCAGTGAGTCGATAGGGGGATGGTCCAATGAAAAACTGTTTTTT.

The count of this clone is one. The rearrangement links TRBV5-1 to TRBJ2-3; 7 bases map to TRBD1. Germline V gives CDR1 SGHRS, CDR2 YFSETQ. This CDR3 region has 15 residues. V lost 6 bases to trimming and J lost 1 base; unmatched junction nucleotides: 8. The CDR3 sequence: CASTLTGVRTDTQYF. CDR3 nucleotide sequence: TGCGCCAGCACCCTTACAGGGGTACGCACAGATACGCAGTATTTT.

The V gene is TRBV6-4, the J gene TRBJ1-2, with 8 bases identical to TRBD1. The CDR3 runs to 18 residues. Unmatched junction bases numbered 17, after V lost 0 bases and J lost 8 bases. Germline V gene lookup returns CDR1 MRHNA and CDR2 SNTAGT. DNA for the CDR3: TGTGCCAGCAGTGACTCTCATTCCTGGGACAGGTTCGTATCGGGCTACACCTTC. It codes for CASSDSHSWDRFVSGYTF.

The chain is built from TRBV10-3 and TRBJ2-1; D gene ambiguous. With 6 bases removed from V and 7 bases from J, the gap between germline ends came to 13 bases. The CDR3 covers 13 residues. The germline V gene has CDR1 ENHRY and CDR2 SYGVKD. This chain's CDR3 is CAISPNLSNEQFF. CDR3 nucleotide sequence: TGTGCCATCAGCCCTAACCTTTCTAATGAGCAGTTCTTC.

V gene TRBV4-2 combines with J gene TRBJ2-7; 9 bases are shared with TRBD2. Per the germline V gene, CDR1 is LGHNA and CDR2 is YNFKEQ. This CDR3 contains 17 residues. Trimming removed 0 bases from V and 5 bases from J; junction bases left unmatched: 11. CDR3: CASSQEGLAGVGDEQYF. In DNA, the CDR3 is TGTGCCAGCAGCCAAGAGGGGTTAGCGGGAGTAGGGGACGAGCAGTACTTC.

This sequence joins TRBV5-4 and TRBJ1-3; D is uncertain. CDR3 length: 13 residues. Germline V gene lookup returns CDR1 SGHNT and CDR2 YYREEE (reference sequence). Trimming pared 4 bases from V and 4 bases from J, leaving 9 bases between. This CDR3 is CASSQVGGNTIYF. As DNA, the CDR3 is TGTGCCAGCAGCCAGGTCGGGGGAAACACCATATATTTT.

V usage is TRBV28 and J usage is TRBJ2-7, with 11 bases fitting TRBD2. The CDR3 loop spans 14 amino acids. The V gene's germline CDR1 is MDHEN and CDR2 SYDVKM. V dropped 6 bases and J dropped 3; count of bases not matched to a gene: 4. The CDR3 DNA follows: TGTGCCAGCAGCCACCTAGCGGGAGGCTACGAGCAGTACTTC. Encoded protein: CASSHLAGGYEQYF.

The chain combines TRBV6-1 with TRBJ2-3, with 9 positions matching TRBD2. This CDR3 region has 15 residues. V was pared by 4 bases and J by 6 bases, with 8 bases of the junction left unmatched. CDR1 MNHNS and CDR2 SASEGT come from the germline V gene. CDR3 in amino acids: CASSGGLAVSDTQYF. The CDR3 bases are TGTGCCAGCAGTGGGGGACTAGCCGTATCCGATACGCAGTATTTT.

The chain has TRBV28 and TRBJ1-4; no clear D gene. The CDR3 contains 14 residues. Trimming shortened V by 3 bases and J by 2 bases, and 7 bases separated the two germline ends. From germline, CDR1 is MDHEN and CDR2 SYDVKM. Here the CDR3 DNA reads TGTGCCAGCAGTTTCTCGGGGACTAATGAAAAACTGTTTTTT. Translating gives CASSFSGTNEKLFF.

The genes are TRBV12-5 and TRBJ2-1; the D gene is possibly TRBD2 (6 bases). The CDR3 contains 14 residues. Trimming shortened V by 2 bases and J by 6 bases, and 11 bases separated the two germline ends. Per the germline V gene, CDR1 is LGHNT and CDR2 is FRNRAP. The CDR3 region has the DNA TGTGCTAGTGGTTTGCCCGTAGCGGTCAATGAGCAGTTCTTC. It encodes CASGLPVAVNEQFF.

The V call is TRBV11-2, the J call TRBJ2-1; TRBD2 matches at 15 bases. CDR1 is SGHAT and CDR2 is FQNNGV in the germline V gene. The CDR3 length is 14 residues. V gave up 5 bases and J gave up 11 bases; unmatched junction bases: 4. CDR3 residues: CASSPGLAGGQQFF. The CDR3 DNA is TGTGCCAGCAGCCCCGGACTAGCGGGGGGGCAGCAGTTCTTC.

The V gene is TRBV12-5, the J gene TRBJ2-1, with D tentatively TRBD2 (7 bases). Germline V gene lookup returns CDR1 LGHNT and CDR2 FRNRAP. Trimming cost V 3 bases and J 3 bases, with 15 bases left between them. The CDR3 is made up of 16 amino acids. Here the CDR3 DNA reads TGTGCTAGTGGTTTAGTTCTAGGGGGGGACTACAATGAGCAGTTCTTC. Its translation: CASGLVLGGDYNEQFF.

The chain carries TRBV9 and TRBJ2-1, with D possibly being TRBD2 (6 bases). CDR3 length equals 16 residues. Trimming removed 0 bases at V and 10 bases at J, with 20 bases between. Germline assignment: CDR1 SGDLS and CDR2 YYNGEE. CDR3: CASSVEQAGRGREQFF. The CDR3 DNA sequence: TGTGCCAGCAGCGTAGAGCAGGCGGGGCGGGGCCGAGAGCAGTTCTTC.

The V and J genes are TRBV9 and TRBJ2-1, with TRBD2 matching over 7 bases. Per the germline V gene, CDR1 is SGDLS and CDR2 is YYNGEE. The V and J ends lost 0 bases and 5 bases, in that order; junction bases with no gene match: 8. The CDR3 loop spans 16 amino acids. The CDR3 coding sequence is TGTGCCAGCAGCGTAGACCCTAGCGGAGGACACAATGAGCAGTTCTTC. It translates to CASSVDPSGGHNEQFF.